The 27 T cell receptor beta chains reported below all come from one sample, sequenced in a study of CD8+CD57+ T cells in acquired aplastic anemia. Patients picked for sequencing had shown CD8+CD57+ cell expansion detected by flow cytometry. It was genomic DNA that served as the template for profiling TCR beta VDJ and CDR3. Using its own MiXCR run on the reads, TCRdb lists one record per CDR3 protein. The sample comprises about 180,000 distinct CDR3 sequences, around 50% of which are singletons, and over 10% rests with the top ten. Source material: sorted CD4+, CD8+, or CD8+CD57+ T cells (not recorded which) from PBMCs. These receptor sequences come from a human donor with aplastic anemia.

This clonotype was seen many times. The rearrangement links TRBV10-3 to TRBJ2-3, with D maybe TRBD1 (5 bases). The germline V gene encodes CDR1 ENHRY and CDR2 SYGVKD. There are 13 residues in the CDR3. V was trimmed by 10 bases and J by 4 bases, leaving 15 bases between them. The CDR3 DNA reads TGTGCCAGCTACAGGTCTGGGGCAGATACGCAGTATTTT. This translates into CASYRSGADTQYF.

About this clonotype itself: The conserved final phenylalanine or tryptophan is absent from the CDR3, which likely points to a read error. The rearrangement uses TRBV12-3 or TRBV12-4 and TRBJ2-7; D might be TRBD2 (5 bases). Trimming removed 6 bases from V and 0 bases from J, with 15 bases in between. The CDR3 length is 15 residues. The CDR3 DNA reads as TGTGCCAGCAGCGAAACACGGACTGCCTCCTACGAGCAGTACCTC. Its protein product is CASSETRTASYEQYL.

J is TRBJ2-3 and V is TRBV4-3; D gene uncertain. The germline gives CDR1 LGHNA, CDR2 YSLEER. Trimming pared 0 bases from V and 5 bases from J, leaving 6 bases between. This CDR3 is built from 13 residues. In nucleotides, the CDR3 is TGCGCCAGCAGCCAAGATCTTGAAGATACGCAGTATTTT. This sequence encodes CASSQDLEDTQYF.

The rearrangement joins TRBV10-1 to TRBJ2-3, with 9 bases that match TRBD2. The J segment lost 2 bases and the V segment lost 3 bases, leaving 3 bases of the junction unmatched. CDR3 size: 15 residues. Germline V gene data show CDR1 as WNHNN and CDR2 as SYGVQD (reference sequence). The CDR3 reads CASSDSGGSTDTQYF. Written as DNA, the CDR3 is TGCGCCAGCAGTGATAGCGGGGGATCCACAGATACGCAGTATTTT.

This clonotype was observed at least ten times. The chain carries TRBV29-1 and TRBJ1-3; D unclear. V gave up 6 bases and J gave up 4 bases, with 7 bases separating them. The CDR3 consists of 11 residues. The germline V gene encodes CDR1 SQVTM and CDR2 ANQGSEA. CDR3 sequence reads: CSVFRGNTIYF. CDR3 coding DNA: TGCAGCGTCTTCAGGGGAAACACCATATATTTT.

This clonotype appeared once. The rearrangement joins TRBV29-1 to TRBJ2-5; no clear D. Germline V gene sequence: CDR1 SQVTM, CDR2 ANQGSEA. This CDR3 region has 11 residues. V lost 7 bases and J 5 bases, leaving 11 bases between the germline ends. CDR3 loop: CSGASGETQYF. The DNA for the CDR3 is TGCAGCGGTGCTTCCGGGGAGACCCAGTACTTC.

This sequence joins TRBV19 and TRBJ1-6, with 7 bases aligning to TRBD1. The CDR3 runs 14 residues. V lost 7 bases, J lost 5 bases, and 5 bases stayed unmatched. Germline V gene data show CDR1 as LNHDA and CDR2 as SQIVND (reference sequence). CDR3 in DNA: TGTGCCAGTACCAGGACAGGTGATAATTCACCCCTCCACTTT. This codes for CASTRTGDNSPLHF.

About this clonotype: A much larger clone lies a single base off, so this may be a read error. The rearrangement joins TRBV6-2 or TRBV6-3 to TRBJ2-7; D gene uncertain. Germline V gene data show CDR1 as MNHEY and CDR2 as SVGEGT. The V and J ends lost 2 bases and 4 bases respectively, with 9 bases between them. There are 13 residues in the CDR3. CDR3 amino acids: CASSYLPEYEQYF. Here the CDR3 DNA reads TGTGCCAGCAGTTACCTCCCCGAATACGAGCAGTACTTC.

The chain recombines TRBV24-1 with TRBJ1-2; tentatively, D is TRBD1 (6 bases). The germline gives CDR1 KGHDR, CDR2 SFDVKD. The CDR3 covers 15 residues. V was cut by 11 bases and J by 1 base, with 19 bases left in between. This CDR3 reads CASSPEGGVNYGYTF. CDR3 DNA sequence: TGTGCCAGCTCCCCCGAAGGGGGGGTTAACTATGGCTACACCTTC.

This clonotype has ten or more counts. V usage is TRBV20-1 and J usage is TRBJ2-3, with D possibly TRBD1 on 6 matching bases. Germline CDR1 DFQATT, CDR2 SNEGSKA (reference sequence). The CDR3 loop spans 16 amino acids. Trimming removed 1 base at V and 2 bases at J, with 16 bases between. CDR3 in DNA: TGCAGTGCTAGAGTCGACGGGACAAAATACACAGATACGCAGTATTTT. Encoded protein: CSARVDGTKYTDTQYF.

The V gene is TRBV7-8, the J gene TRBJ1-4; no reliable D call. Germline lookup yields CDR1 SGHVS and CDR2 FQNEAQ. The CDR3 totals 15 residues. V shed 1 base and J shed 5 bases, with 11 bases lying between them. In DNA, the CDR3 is TGTGCCAGCAGCTTAGTTCAGGCAAGAAATGAAAAACTGTTTTTT. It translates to CASSLVQARNEKLFF.

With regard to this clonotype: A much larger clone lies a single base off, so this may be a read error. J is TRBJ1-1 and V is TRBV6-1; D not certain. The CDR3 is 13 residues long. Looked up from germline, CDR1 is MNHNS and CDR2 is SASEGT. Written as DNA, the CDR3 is TGTGCCAGCAGTGAAAGGGCAGACACTGAAGCTTCCTTT. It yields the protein CASSERADTEASF.

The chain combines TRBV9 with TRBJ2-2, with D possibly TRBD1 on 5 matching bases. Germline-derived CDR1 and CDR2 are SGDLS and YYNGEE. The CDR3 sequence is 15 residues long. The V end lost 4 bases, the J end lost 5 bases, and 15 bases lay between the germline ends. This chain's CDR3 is CASSPTVLGTGELFF. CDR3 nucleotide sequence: TGTGCCAGCAGCCCGACAGTCTTGGGAACCGGGGAGCTGTTTTTT.

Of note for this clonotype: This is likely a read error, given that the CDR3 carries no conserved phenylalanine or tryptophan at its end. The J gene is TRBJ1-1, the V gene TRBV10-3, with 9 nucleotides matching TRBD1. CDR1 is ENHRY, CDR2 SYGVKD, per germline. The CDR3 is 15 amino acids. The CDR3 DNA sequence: TGCGCCATCAGTGGGCGGGACAGGGACTACACTGAAGCTTTCTAT. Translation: CAISGRDRDYTEAFY.

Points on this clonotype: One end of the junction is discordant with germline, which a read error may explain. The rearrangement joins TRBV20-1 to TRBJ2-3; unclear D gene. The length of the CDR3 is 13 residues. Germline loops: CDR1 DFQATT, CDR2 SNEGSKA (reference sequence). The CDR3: CSASSSRTETQYF. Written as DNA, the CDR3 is TGCAGTGCTAGTTCCAGCCGCACAGAGACGCAGTATTTT.

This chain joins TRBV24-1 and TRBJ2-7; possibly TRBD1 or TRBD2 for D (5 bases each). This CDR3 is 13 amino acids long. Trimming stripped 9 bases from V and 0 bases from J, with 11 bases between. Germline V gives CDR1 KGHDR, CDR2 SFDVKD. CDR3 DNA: TGTGCCACCGCCGGGACGGACTCCTACGAGCAGTACTTC. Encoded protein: CATAGTDSYEQYF.

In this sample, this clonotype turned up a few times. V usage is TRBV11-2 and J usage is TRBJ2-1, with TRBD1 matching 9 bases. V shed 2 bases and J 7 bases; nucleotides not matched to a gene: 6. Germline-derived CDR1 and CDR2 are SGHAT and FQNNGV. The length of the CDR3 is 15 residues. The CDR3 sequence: CASSLRTGAWNEQFF. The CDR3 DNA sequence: TGTGCCAGCAGCTTAAGGACAGGGGCTTGGAATGAGCAGTTCTTC. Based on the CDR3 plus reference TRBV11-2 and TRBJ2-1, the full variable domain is EAGVAQSPRYKIIEKRQSVAFWCNPISGHATLYWYQQILGQGPKLLIQFQNNGVVDDSQLPKDRFSAERLKGVDSTLKIQPAKLEDSAVYLCASSLRTGAWNEQFFGPGTRLTVL.

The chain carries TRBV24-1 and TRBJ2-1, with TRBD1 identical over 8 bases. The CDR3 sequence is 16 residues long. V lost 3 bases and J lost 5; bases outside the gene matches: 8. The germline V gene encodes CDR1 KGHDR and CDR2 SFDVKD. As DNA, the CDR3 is TGTGCCACCAGTGATCCTGGACAGGGTCTAGACAATGAGCAGTTCTTC. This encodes CATSDPGQGLDNEQFF.

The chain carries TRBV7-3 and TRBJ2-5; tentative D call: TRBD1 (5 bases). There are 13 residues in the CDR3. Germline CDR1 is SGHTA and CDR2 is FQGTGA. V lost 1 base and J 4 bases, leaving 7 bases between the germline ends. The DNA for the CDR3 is TGTGCCAGCAGCTTAATGCAGGGAGAGACCCAGTACTTC. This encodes CASSLMQGETQYF. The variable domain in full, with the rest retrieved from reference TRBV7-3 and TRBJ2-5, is GAGVSQTPSNKVTEKGKYVELRCDPISGHTALYWYRQSLGQGPEFLIYFQGTGAADDSGLPNDRFFAVRPEGSVSTLKIQRTERGDSAVYLCASSLMQGETQYFGPGTRLLVL.

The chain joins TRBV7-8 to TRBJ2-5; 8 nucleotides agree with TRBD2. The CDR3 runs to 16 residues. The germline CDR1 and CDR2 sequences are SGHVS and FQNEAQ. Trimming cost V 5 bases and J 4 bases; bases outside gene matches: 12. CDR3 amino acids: CASSLMTGGPGETQYF. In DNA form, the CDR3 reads TGTGCCAGCAGCCTTATGACGGGAGGGCCGGGAGAGACCCAGTACTTC.

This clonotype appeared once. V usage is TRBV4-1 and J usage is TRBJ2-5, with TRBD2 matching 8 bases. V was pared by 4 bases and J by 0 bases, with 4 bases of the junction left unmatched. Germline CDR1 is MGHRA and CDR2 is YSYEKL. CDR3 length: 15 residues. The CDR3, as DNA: TGCGCCAGCAGCCTGAGCGGGGGTAACCAAGAGACCCAGTACTTC. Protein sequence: CASSLSGGNQETQYF.

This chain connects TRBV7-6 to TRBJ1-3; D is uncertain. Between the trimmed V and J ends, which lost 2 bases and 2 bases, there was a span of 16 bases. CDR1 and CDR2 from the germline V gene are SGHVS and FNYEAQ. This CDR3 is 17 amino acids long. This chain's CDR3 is CASSLQDGRYAGNTIYF. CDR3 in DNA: TGTGCCAGCAGCTTACAAGACGGCAGATATGCTGGAAACACCATATATTTT.

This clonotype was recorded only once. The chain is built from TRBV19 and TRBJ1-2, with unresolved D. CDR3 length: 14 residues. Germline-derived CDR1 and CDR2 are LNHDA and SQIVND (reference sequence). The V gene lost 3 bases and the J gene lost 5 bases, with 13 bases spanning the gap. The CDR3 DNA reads TGTGCCAGTAGTATTGGGGTTGAGGCGTATGGCTACACCTTC. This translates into CASSIGVEAYGYTF.

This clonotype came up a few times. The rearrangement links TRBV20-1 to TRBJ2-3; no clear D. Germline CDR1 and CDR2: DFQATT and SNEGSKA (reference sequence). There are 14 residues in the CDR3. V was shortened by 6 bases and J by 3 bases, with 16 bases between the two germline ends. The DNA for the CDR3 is TGCAGTGCCGCTAGGTCGGGTCGGACAGATACGCAGTATTTT. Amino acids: CSAARSGRTDTQYF.

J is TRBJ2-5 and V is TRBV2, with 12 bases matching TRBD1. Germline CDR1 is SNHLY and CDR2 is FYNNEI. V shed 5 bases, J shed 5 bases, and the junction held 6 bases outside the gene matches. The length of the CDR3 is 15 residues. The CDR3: CASSPGTGGMETQYF. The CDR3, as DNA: TGTGCCAGCAGTCCCGGGACAGGGGGCATGGAGACCCAGTACTTC.

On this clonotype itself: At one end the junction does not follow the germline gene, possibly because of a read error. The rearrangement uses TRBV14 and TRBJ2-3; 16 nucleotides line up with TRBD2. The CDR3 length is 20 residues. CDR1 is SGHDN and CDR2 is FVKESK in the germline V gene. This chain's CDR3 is CASRQVVGTSGGADRDTQYF. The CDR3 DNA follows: TGTGCCAGCAGACAAGTAGTGGGGACTAGCGGGGGGGCCGATAGAGATACGCAGTATTTT.

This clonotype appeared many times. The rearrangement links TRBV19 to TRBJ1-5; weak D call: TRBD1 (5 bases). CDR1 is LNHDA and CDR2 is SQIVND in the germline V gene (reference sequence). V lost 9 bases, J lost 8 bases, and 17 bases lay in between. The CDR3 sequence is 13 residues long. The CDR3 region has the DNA TGTGCCAGCAACACGGGGGTTTGGGAGCCCCAGCATTTT. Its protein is CASNTGVWEPQHF.